The sequence of this TCR beta chain was determined in a study of T cell repertoires in cytomegalovirus infection. With 0 bases clipped from V and 0 bases from J, the junction kept 3 bases outside the gene matches. The CDR3 contains 16 residues. Germline V gene lookup returns CDR1 ENHRY and CDR2 SYGVKD. A note on this clonotype: Its target is not known.

TCRdb processed the reads anew with MiXCR; each CDR3 protein has one entry. The sample consists of about 470,000 distinct CDR3 sequences, approximately 40% of them appearing once. This receptor was identified in a human donor in good health (CMV status not recorded). Some clones in this sample may be carry-over from other donors' samples. The V call is TRBV10-3, the J call TRBJ2-3; TRBD1 agrees at 7 bases. Here the sequenced sample was cultured PBMCs, taken from culture after CMV antigen stimulation. CDR3 in DNA: TGTGCCATCAGTGAGTCGGGGGACAGTAGCACAGATACGCAGTATTTT. It yields the protein CAISESGDSSTDTQYF.